The entry below gives a single T cell receptor beta chain sequence along with its context. Germline CDR1 is SGHTA and CDR2 is FQGNSA. The trim removed 4 bases at V and 4 bases at J, leaving 5 bases unmatched. The CDR3 is 14 amino acids. Via MiXCR, TCRdb re-called the 5' RACE reads, giving one row per CDR3 protein. The table shows 570,000 or so distinct CDR3 sequences, with around a tenth occurring only once. This sample is part of a study of identical twins. The sample also formed part of further work on yellow fever vaccine responses in identical twins.

Specimen: PBMCs. This receptor was taken from a woman under 30 in good health. The chain links TRBV7-2 to TRBJ2-3; 7 bases are a match to TRBD1. CDR3 sequence reads: CASSSTTGPDTQYF. The DNA of the CDR3 is TGTGCCAGCAGCTCGACGACAGGGCCAGATACGCAGTATTTT.